The 10 T cell receptor beta chains presented below share a single source sample, sequenced in a study of regulatory T cells in long-lasting Graves disease (dated by TCRdb to the early 2020s). The library was made by multiplex PCR. This sample was sequenced with an Illumina HiSeq 4000. iRepertoire HTBI primers and Arm-PCR amplification of CDR3 regions were used to construct TCR beta libraries. TCRdb trimmed public reads at Q25 via fastp, called clones via MiXCR and kept in-frame beta chains. Rows merge per CDR3 protein into single entries with the most common DNA and genes. This sample comprises about 530,000 distinct CDR3 sequences, around 15% of them detected only once. The top ten hold just under 25% of the sample. The time point label on this specimen signifies: newly diagnosed GD, antithyroid drugs for less than 3 months. For both TCR sequencing and RNA sequencing, RNA was extracted from PBMCs in TRIzol.

This sample also appeared in a second study, on T cells in Graves' hyperthyroidism and ophthalmopathy.

Sequencing used peripheral blood mononuclear cells (PBMCs), obtained at new diagnosis, from a patient treated with antithyroid drugs. All receptors derive from a woman aged 35-60 years with Graves disease. Donor details come from another sample of the same person, matched by shared clones.

The chain couples TRBV2 to TRBJ1-5; possibly TRBD1 for D (5 bases). Trimming removed 2 bases at V and 3 bases at J, with 8 bases between. This CDR3 is built from 14 residues. Germline-derived CDR1 and CDR2 are SNHLY and FYNNEI. CDR3 sequence (DNA): TGTGCCAGCAGTGAACAAGGGGACAATCAGCCCCAGCATTTT. Its protein product is CASSEQGDNQPQHF.

This chain connects TRBV11-2 to TRBJ2-1, with D unresolved. This CDR3 region has 14 residues. Trimming removed 4 bases at V and 5 bases at J, with 12 bases between. CDR1 is SGHAT, CDR2 FQNNGV, per germline. The chain's CDR3 is CASSWVETDNEQFF. CDR3 DNA: TGTGCCAGCAGCTGGGTCGAGACCGACAATGAGCAGTTCTTC.

The sample holds many counts of this clonotype. V usage is TRBV6-2 or TRBV6-3 and J usage is TRBJ1-1; D might be TRBD1 (5 bases). The length of the CDR3 is 16 residues. V lost 0 bases and J lost 11, with 22 bases in between. Germline CDR1 MNHEY, CDR2 SVGEGT. The CDR3 nucleotides read TGTGCCAGCAGTTACTCGAGCGTTGGGGCGGGGCGGGATGCTTTCTTT. Residues: CASSYSSVGAGRDAFF.

The chain links TRBV12-3 or TRBV12-4 to TRBJ2-3, with 10 nucleotides matching TRBD2. This CDR3 has 13 residues. J was trimmed by 6 bases and V by 5 bases; bases with no gene match: 2. The CDR3 is CASSLSGGDTQYF. Written as DNA, the CDR3 is TGTGCCAGCAGTCTTAGCGGGGGGGATACGCAGTATTTT.

V gene TRBV6-5 combines with J gene TRBJ1-5; D not certain. This CDR3 contains 13 residues. The V gene lost 4 bases and the J gene lost 4 bases, with 8 bases spanning the gap. Germline V gives CDR1 MNHEY, CDR2 SVGAGI. In DNA, the CDR3 is TGTGCCAGCAGTTTGTTGATGAATCAGCCCCAGCATTTT. Translated, it gives CASSLLMNQPQHF.

This clonotype came up a few times. J is TRBJ1-2 and V is TRBV5-5; D is uncertain. V dropped 2 bases and J dropped 5 bases, with 13 bases sitting between them. Germline CDR1 is SGHKS and CDR2 is YYEKEE (reference sequence). The CDR3 is 14 residues long. The CDR3: CASSFHGIGYGYTF. The CDR3, as DNA: TGTGCCAGCAGCTTCCATGGGATCGGGTATGGCTACACCTTC.

Ten or more counts support this clonotype. V and J are TRBV2 and TRBJ1-1; D not resolved. The V gene's germline CDR1 is SNHLY and CDR2 FYNNEI. Trimming pared 4 bases from V and 2 bases from J, leaving 11 bases between. This CDR3 has 14 amino acids. The CDR3 DNA sequence: TGTGCCAGCAGTGTACTTCAGCTCAACACTGAAGCTTTCTTT. This encodes CASSVLQLNTEAFF.

The V gene is TRBV9, the J gene TRBJ1-2; D gene uncertain. The V gene lost 5 bases and the J gene lost 8 bases, with 13 bases spanning the gap. The CDR3 is 12 amino acids. CDR1 and CDR2 from the germline V gene are SGDLS and YYNGEE. The CDR3 loop is CASSLLGFGYTF. The CDR3 DNA reads as TGTGCCAGCAGTTTATTGGGTTTCGGCTACACCTTC.

This clonotype was found many times. The CDR3 DNA reads TGTGCCAGCAGTTACTTCTCGGACACGAACTATGGCTACACCTTC. It translates to CASSYFSDTNYGYTF. J is TRBJ1-2 and V is TRBV6-2 or TRBV6-3, with D tentatively TRBD1 (5 bases). The CDR3 runs to 15 residues. V was clipped by 1 base and J by 2 bases, with 11 bases between them. Germline CDR1 and CDR2: MNHEY and SVGEGT.

Only a few counts were recorded for this clonotype. This chain connects TRBV18 to TRBJ1-2; 8 nucleotides agree with TRBD1. This CDR3 comprises 14 residues. Germline-derived CDR1 and CDR2 are KGHSH and LQKENI. V lost 5 bases and J lost 3; bases outside the gene matches: 5. The CDR3 DNA follows: TGTGCCAGCTCATCACAGGGGGTAGACTATGGCTACACCTTC. Protein: CASSSQGVDYGYTF. Filled out from reference TRBV18 and TRBJ1-2, the complete variable domain reads NAGVMQNPRHLVRRRGQEARLRCSPMKGHSHVYWYRQLPEEGLKFMVYLQKENIIDESGMPKERFSAEFPKEGPSILRIQQVVRGDSAAYFCASSSQGVDYGYTFGSGTRLTVV.